The sequence of this T cell receptor (beta chain) was determined in a study of Ad26.COV2.S vaccination and SARS-CoV-2 variants (dated by TCRdb to the early 2020s). Broadly, across the study: Donors in the vaccine arm were drawn from COV1001, a phase I-IIa trial of Ad26.COV2.S in healthy adults that was multicentre, randomized, double-blind and placebo-controlled. Ad26.COV2.S was administered intramuscularly at a dose of 5x10^10 or 1x10^11 viral particles, either as one shot or as two shots given 56 days apart. Trial participants were randomized into five groups of five, in which low-dose or high-dose Ad26.COV2.S was given once or twice, or placebo was given on both occasions. TCRbeta repertoire sequencing served as the tool for gauging how specific and how broad the SARS-CoV-2-reactive T cell receptors were following Ad26.COV2.S vaccination. The TCR-sequenced set comprised about 32 samples: about 19 Ad26.COV2.S vaccine recipients, 5 placebo recipients and 8 SARS-CoV-2 convalescent individuals. Investigators remained blinded to trial group allocation during experiments and outcome assessment.

Points the paper makes about the study in general: The authors noted that the TCR breadth and depth analyses may have underestimated total T cell responses. After vaccination, substantial breadth of spike-specific CD8+ and CD4+ T cell responses was reported. Vaccine and placebo recipients had similar non-spike TCR breadth, a finding consistent with the vaccine containing only spike. Compared with placebo recipients, Ad26.COV2.S recipients showed higher spike-specific TCR breadth (P = 0.0014). Comparing responses between vaccine doses or regimens was not something the study was powered to do.

The V and J ends are trimmed by 1 base and 10 bases, leaving 15 bases between them. Based on the germline V gene, the CDR1 and CDR2 sequences are SGHRS and YFSETQ. Including cysteine and phenylalanine, the CDR3 has 14 amino acids. The CDR3 DNA has 42 bases and is translated from base 1. What the treatment or condition label conveys for this sample: roughly 20 received Ad26.COV2.S at low or high dose, single or two shots; a few received placebo; per-sample allocation not given. For vaccine and placebo recipients, repertoires were sequenced using samples collected on day 63 after the first injection. In Cohort 1b, roughly 25 adults aged 18-55 years were enrolled at a single site in Boston, USA, between 29 July and 7 August 2020. Ad26.COV2.S was a replication-incompetent adenovirus type 26 vector that expressed a prefusion-stabilized SARS-CoV-2 spike protein derived from the original Wuhan strain. The immunoSEQ Assay was used to sequence TCRbeta CDR3 regions. After extraction, genomic DNA underwent amplification by bias-controlled multiplex PCR, followed by high-throughput sequencing. Concerning the study's data processing: Collapsing and filtering of sequences were performed to quantify the absolute abundance of each unique TCRbeta CDR3 region. T cell fraction was estimated by normalizing TCRbeta template counts to usable DNA, with usable DNA measured through amplification of reference genes found in all nucleated cells. Repertoire TCRs were annotated as SARS-CoV-2-specific by exact matching of V gene, CDR3 amino acid sequence and J gene to a known reactive TCR set. The reference SARS-CoV-2 TCR set was obtained from MIRA and was filtered for enrichment in COVID-19-positive ImmuneCODE repertoires, whereby public or cross-reactive TCRs were removed. Based on the MIRA antigens, annotated TCRs were further analysed at the level of specific ORF or position within ORF. Breadth was defined as the number of annotated unique rearrangements divided by the total number of unique productive rearrangements, and depth was defined as the summed frequency of the annotated unique rearrangements. Two-sided Wilcoxon rank-sum tests were applied when comparing TCR breadth between groups. Held by TCRdb, this immuneACCESS table contains in-frame sequences only and omits some clones. Under half of the omission traces to an unresolved V gene where checked; the cause of the rest is unknown. That table furnishes V, J and clone size, whereas the DNA furnished D and trimming. The sample table holds about 350,000 clones, of which roughly 85% were seen once. The top ten clones comprise 3.3% of the sample.

Comments on this clone: Its antigen is currently not known. No much larger clonotype is one base removed from it; base qualities were not supplied.

The sequence was obtained from a person aged 18 to 65 who received the Ad26.COV2.S COVID-19 vaccine or a placebo. The chain links TRBV5-1 with TRBJ2-1; the D gene may be TRBD1 or TRBD2, since each aligns over 5 bases. This specimen was peripheral blood, taken in a trial of Ad26.COV2.S vaccine versus placebo. The bases are TGCGCCAGCAGCTTGCGGGGCCCCACGACGGAGCAGTTCTTC. It specifies CASSLRGPTTEQFF.